This entry is about one T cell receptor (beta chain). The target antigen is unknown. CDR3 length: 15 amino acids. The J segment lost 10 bases and the V segment lost 3 bases, leaving 5 bases of the junction unmatched. Through a sample-barcoded 5' primer and a J-beta primer mix, a second PCR was run for roughly 7 to 12 cycles. Via MiXCR, TCRdb re-called the 5' RACE reads, giving one row per CDR3 protein. This table holds about 1.4 million distinct CDR3 sequences, approximately 63% found once. This sample is part of a study of blood T cells in healthy people across ages. General study results and limits: In older individuals, TCR beta diversity per million T cells was lower, falling roughly linearly with age. With naive T cell percentage, TCR beta diversity showed a strong correlation.

Researchers collected 7.5 to 10 milliliters of peripheral blood from every single donor. V usage is TRBV12-3 or TRBV12-4 and J usage is TRBJ2-1, with 14 bases that match TRBD2. The source of this sequence is a man younger than 35 in good health. Sequences were obtained from blood. The CDR3 DNA reads as TGTGCCAGCAGTTTGGGACTAGCGGGGGTCACAGAGCAGTTCTTC. It translates to CASSLGLAGVTEQFF.